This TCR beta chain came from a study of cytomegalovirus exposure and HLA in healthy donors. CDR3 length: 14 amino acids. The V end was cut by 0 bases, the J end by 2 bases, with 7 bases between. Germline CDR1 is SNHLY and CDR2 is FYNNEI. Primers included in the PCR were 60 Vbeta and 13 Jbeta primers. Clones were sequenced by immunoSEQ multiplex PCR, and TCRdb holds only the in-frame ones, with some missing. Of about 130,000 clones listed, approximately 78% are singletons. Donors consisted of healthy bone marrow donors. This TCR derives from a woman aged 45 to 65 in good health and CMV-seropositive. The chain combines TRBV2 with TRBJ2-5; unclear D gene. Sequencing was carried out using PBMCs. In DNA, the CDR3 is TGTGCCAGCAGTGAAGCATATCAGCAAGAGACCCAGTACTTC. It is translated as CASSEAYQQETQYF.